The sequence of this T cell receptor (beta chain) was determined in a study of blood T cell repertoires in COVID-19. Overall study context: Sources were T cells, B-cell-depleted T cells, or PBMCs; the material itself was cDNA or gDNA.

CDR3 size: 13 residues. After removal of 7 bases from V and 6 bases from J, the junction contained 8 bases not matched to a gene. Germline assignment: CDR1 SQVTM and CDR2 ANQGSEA. Seattle's enrolled individuals joined amid active infection and were then monitored longitudinally. As handled by the study authors: Amplification from reference gene primers served as the basis for estimated nucleated cell counts. Produced via immunoSEQ multiplex PCR; TCRdb's table is partial and in-frame only. V and J calls plus clone size are reproduced from that table; the DNA served to infer D and trimming. The top ten hold about 12% of the sample, which has 250,000 to 350,000 clones, 86% seen once.

The sequence derives from an older woman with COVID-19, enrolled during active disease. The sequencing input was peripheral blood. This chain uses TRBV29-1 with TRBJ1-1; the match to TRBD1 covers 10 bases. CDR3 DNA: TGCAGCGCTGGCCGGGACAGGGGCGCTGAAGCTTTCTTT. Amino acid sequence: CSAGRDRGAEAFF.